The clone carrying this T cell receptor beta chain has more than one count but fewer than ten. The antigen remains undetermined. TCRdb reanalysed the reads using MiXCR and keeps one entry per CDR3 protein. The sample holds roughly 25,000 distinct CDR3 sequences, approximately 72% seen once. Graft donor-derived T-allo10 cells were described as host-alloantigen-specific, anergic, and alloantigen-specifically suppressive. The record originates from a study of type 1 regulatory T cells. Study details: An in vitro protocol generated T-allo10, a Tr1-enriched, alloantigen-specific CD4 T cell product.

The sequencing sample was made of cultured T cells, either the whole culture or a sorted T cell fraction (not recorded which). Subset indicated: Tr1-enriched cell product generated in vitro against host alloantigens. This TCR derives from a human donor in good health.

The DNA of the CDR3 is TGCAGTGCTAGGGACTTACGCCGTGAGCAGTTCTTC. Translated, it gives CSARDLRREQFF. The chain links TRBV20-1 to TRBJ2-1, with a tentative D call TRBD2 (5 bases). V was trimmed by 3 bases and J by 9 bases, leaving 12 bases between them. CDR3 length: 12 amino acids. From germline, CDR1 is DFQATT and CDR2 SNEGSKA (reference sequence).